These T cell receptor beta chains were read from a single sample in a study of shared clonotypes between healthy human individuals. Some clones are missing from TCRdb's copy, which holds only in-frame ones; the method was immunoSEQ multiplex PCR. The data contain 500,000 to 550,000 clones, 95% to 96% of them seen just once; the ten biggest clones take up about 0.06%. Sequencing was done on a sample of naive CD4+ T cells sorted from blood. The receptors derive from a woman aged 25-40 years in good health. The CDR3 runs from the conserved cysteine through the conserved F or W.

J gene	V gene	CDR3 protein
TRBJ1-2	TRBV28	CASRTGTDYGYTF
TRBJ2-3	TRBV6-5	CASSYSPSVSTDTQYF
TRBJ1-3	TRBV28	CASSFVGNTIYF
TRBJ2-1	TRBV19	CASSANSGRVGREQFF
TRBJ2-5	TRBV7-9	CASSLIGGRSETQYF
TRBJ2-6	TRBV7-2	CASSLGPQGPGANVLTF
TRBJ2-1	TRBV9	CASSVGSGRAKNNEQFF
TRBJ1-5	TRBV5-8	CASSLRQPQHF
TRBJ2-2	TRBV29-1	CSVEGDTDTGELFF
TRBJ2-1	TRBV25-1	CASSAERLAGVKYNEQFF
TRBJ1-1	TRBV28	CASSLFYQTLGTEAFF
TRBJ2-7	TRBV6-6	CASSYLGTVSYEQYF
TRBJ2-7	TRBV6-1	CASSETGAYEQYF
TRBJ2-4	TRBV5-1	CASSLGDSKKNIQYF
TRBJ2-3	TRBV5-4	CASSLAGVSTDTQYF
TRBJ1-5	TRBV19	CASSRPNQPQHF
TRBJ2-5	TRBV28	CASSLLLAGGNQETQYF
NA	TRBV5-4	CASSTQGAVYEQYF
TRBJ1-6	TRBV5-1	CASSRTGDSPLHF
TRBJ2-1	TRBV27	CASRRGGQDEQFF
TRBJ1-1	TRBV5-4	CASSWGEDTEAFF
TRBJ1-5	TRBV4-1	CASSLNGQGGTNQPQHF
TRBJ2-7	TRBV28	CASGHGSSPDYEQYF
TRBJ2-7	TRBV25-1	CASSEYNRAYEQYF
TRBJ2-5	TRBV9	CASSVVGQGETQYF
TRBJ2-7	TRBV5-1	CASSPEAVYEQYF
TRBJ1-2	TRBV28	CASSLIGTDYGYTF
TRBJ1-2	TRBV19	CASSIDRGGSGYTF
TRBJ2-1	TRBV5-1	CASSLTARGLGGEQFF
NA	TRBV27	CASSLGPKPYEQYF
TRBJ1-1	TRBV11-3	CASSLDPGEGTEAFF
TRBJ2-7	TRBV29-1	CSVEGSTGKTYEQYF
TRBJ1-1	TRBV4-2	CASSQGGAGTEAFF